This T cell receptor beta chain appears in the sequencing data of a study of cytomegalovirus exposure and HLA in healthy donors. Primers for the PCR totalled 60 Vbeta and 13 Jbeta. Libraries were prepared by immunoSEQ multiplex PCR; TCRdb keeps only in-frame clonotypes and omits some of them. Among 170,000 or so clones listed, roughly 86% were seen once. The study, taken as a whole, reports: According to a later analysis, most TCR beta chains associated with CMV appeared HLA-restricted.

Germline CDR1 is SNHLY and CDR2 is FYNNEI. The CDR3 totals 15 residues. V shed 3 bases and J shed 0 bases, with 6 bases lying between them. With respect to this clone: The antigen is undetermined.

This receptor was taken from a girl between 10 and 17 years old in good health and CMV-seropositive. The chain carries TRBV2 and TRBJ2-6; D is undetermined. The sequenced sample was PBMCs. CDR3 sequence (DNA): TGTGCCAGCAGTGACAGGCCCTCTGGGGCCAACGTCCTGACTTTC. Translation: CASSDRPSGANVLTF.